The sample holds one count of the clone carrying this T cell receptor (beta chain). The CDR3 spans 15 residues. The V end was cut by 7 bases, the J end by 6 bases, with 22 bases between. Germline V lookup: CDR1 MNHEY, CDR2 SVGAGI. This sample was taken from a study of siplizumab effects on memory and regulatory T cells. Data came from immunoSEQ multiplex PCR; TCRdb stores just in-frame clones and leaves some out. This sample has roughly 100,000 clones, with around 93% found just once. Sequences were obtained from CD4+ T cells sorted from blood. The V and J genes are TRBV6-5 and TRBJ2-7; D is perhaps TRBD1 or TRBD2 (7 bases each). This clonotype originated in a human donor in good health. This CDR3 is CASKTLTGRGSEQYF. The CDR3 DNA sequence: TGTGCCAGCAAAACGCTGACAGGGAGGGGCTCCGAGCAGTACTTC.